Below are 15 T cell receptor beta chains sequenced from a single sample in a study of Tregs in tolerant kidney transplant recipients. Only in-frame clones appear in the TCRdb table, and some are missing; sequencing was by immunoSEQ multiplex PCR. The sample lists 90,000 to 150,000 clones; 92% were seen once. Sequenced sample: CD4+ T cells from blood. Receptors were obtained from a human donor in good health.

The chain couples TRBV19 to TRBJ1-4, with D perhaps TRBD1 (6 bases). Trimming took 6 bases from V and 5 from J, leaving 16 bases between them. CDR3 length: 15 residues. The V gene's germline CDR1 is LNHDA and CDR2 SQIVND (reference sequence). The CDR3 coding sequence is TGTGCCAGTAGGAGGGGGGCCGGGCGAAATGAAAAACTGTTTTTT. Translating it yields CASRRGAGRNEKLFF.

CDR3 DNA sequence: TGTGCCAGCTCAAAGGCCACCTACAATGAGCAGTTCTTC. As protein: CASSKATYNEQFF. The rearrangement joins TRBV18 to TRBJ2-1; D gene unclear. Trimming stripped 5 bases from V and 2 bases from J, with 7 bases between. CDR1 is KGHSH and CDR2 is LQKENI in the germline V gene. CDR3 length: 13 residues.

CDR3 loop: CASKLAGYSYNEQFF. In nucleotides, the CDR3 is TGTGCCAGTAAATTAGCGGGGTATTCCTACAATGAGCAGTTCTTC. This sequence joins TRBV19 and TRBJ2-1, with 8 bases that match TRBD2. Germline loops: CDR1 LNHDA, CDR2 SQIVND (reference sequence). The CDR3 totals 15 residues. Germline trimming cut 7 bases from V and 1 base from J; bases unmatched to any gene: 6.

The rearrangement uses TRBV2 and TRBJ2-7; 8 bases are shared with TRBD2. The CDR3 length is 17 residues. Germline V lookup: CDR1 SNHLY, CDR2 FYNNEI. The V gene end was trimmed by 6 bases and the J gene end by 3 bases; junction bases not matched to a gene: 16. In nucleotides, the CDR3 is TGTGCCAGCAGCTTCCCGGCCCCCGGGGGGGCTATCTACGAGCAGTACTTC. It translates to CASSFPAPGGAIYEQYF.

This rearrangement joins TRBV2 to TRBJ2-5; possible D gene TRBD2, 5 bases. The V end was cut by 7 bases, the J end by 3 bases, with 18 bases between. The CDR3 loop spans 15 amino acids. The germline V gene has CDR1 SNHLY and CDR2 FYNNEI. CDR3 sequence: CASTREKRREETQYF. The DNA for the CDR3 is TGTGCCAGCACCCGAGAGAAGCGGCGGGAAGAGACCCAGTACTTC.

This clone was seen only a few times. This chain connects TRBV27 to TRBJ2-5; 13 nucleotides agree with TRBD2. Germline CDR1 MNHEY, CDR2 SMNVEV (reference sequence). J lost 2 bases, V lost 6 bases, and 3 bases had no gene match. The length of the CDR3 is 15 residues. DNA of the CDR3: TGTGCCAGCAGCCAACTAGCGGGGGGGCAAGAGACCCAGTACTTC. This gives the protein CASSQLAGGQETQYF.

To note about this clone: The same CDR3 arises from other DNA sequences in this sample as well. The J gene is TRBJ2-4, the V gene TRBV6-5; TRBD1 might be the D (5 bases). From germline, CDR1 is MNHEY and CDR2 SVGAGI. The length of the CDR3 is 15 residues. Trimming took off 0 bases at V and 0 bases at J, with 6 bases between the two ends. The CDR3 spells CASSYSRGAKNIQYF. The CDR3 coding sequence is TGTGCCAGCAGTTACTCAAGGGGAGCCAAAAACATTCAGTACTTC.

CDR3 region: CASSQDRLGYEQYF. The CDR3 DNA is TGTGCCAGCAGCCAAGATCGCCTAGGCTACGAGCAGTACTTC. The rearrangement links TRBV14 to TRBJ2-7; D call uncertain. The CDR3 is 14 amino acids. V dropped 0 bases and J dropped 3 bases, with 9 bases sitting between them. Germline assignment: CDR1 SGHDN and CDR2 FVKESK.

This clone came up a few times. V gene TRBV13 combines with J gene TRBJ2-1, with TRBD2 matching over 12 bases. The germline V gene encodes CDR1 PRHDT and CDR2 FYEKMQ (reference sequence). The CDR3 spans 16 residues. V was pared by 5 bases and J by 7 bases, with 9 bases of the junction left unmatched. CDR3 coding DNA: TGTGCCAGCAGCGGAAGAGTACTAGCGGGGGGTAATGAGCAGTTCTTC. Translating gives CASSGRVLAGGNEQFF.

The chain combines TRBV4-1 with TRBJ2-1; 13 nucleotides line up with TRBD2. Unmatched junction bases numbered 9, after V lost 4 bases and J lost 6 bases. The CDR3 is made up of 17 amino acids. The germline V gene encodes CDR1 MGHRA and CDR2 YSYEKL. CDR3 in DNA: TGCGCCAGCAGCCGGCTGCCAACTAGCGGGGGGGCCAATGAGCAGTTCTTC. This gives the protein CASSRLPTSGGANEQFF.

The gene calls are TRBV5-1 and TRBJ2-7; 9 bases agree with TRBD1. Germline V gene lookup returns CDR1 SGHRS and CDR2 YFSETQ. The CDR3 is 14 residues long. Trimming took 0 bases from V and 6 from J; bases not matched to a gene: 4. DNA of the CDR3: TGCGCCAGCAGCTTGGGGGACAGGGCCTCCGAGCAGTACTTC. This translates into CASSLGDRASEQYF. Full variable domain (rest looked up from reference TRBV5-1 and TRBJ2-7): KAGVTQTPRYLIKTRGQQVTLSCSPISGHRSVSWYQQTPGQGLQFLFEYFSETQRNKGNFPGRFSGRQFSNSRSEMNVSTLELGDSALYLCASSLGDRASEQYFGPGTRLTVT.

The chain employs TRBV7-2 and TRBJ2-3; TRBD2 matches at 11 bases. J was trimmed by 5 bases and V by 5 bases; bases with no gene match: 6. Germline CDR1 SGHTA, CDR2 FQGNSA. The CDR3 length is 15 residues. CDR3 bases: TGTGCCAGCAGCACCACTAGCGGGAGATTAGATACGCAGTATTTT. This codes for CASSTTSGRLDTQYF. Full variable domain (outside the CDR3, taken from reference TRBV7-2 and TRBJ2-3): GAGVSQSPSNKVTEKGKDVELRCDPISGHTALYWYRQSLGQGLEFLIYFQGNSAPDKSGLPSDRFSAERTGGSVSTLTIQRTQQEDSAVYLCASSTTSGRLDTQYFGPGTRLTVL.

V gene TRBV7-9 combines with J gene TRBJ1-3; 9 positions match TRBD1. The CDR3 totals 17 residues. The V segment lost 5 bases and the J segment 4 bases; nucleotides outside the gene matches: 12. CDR1 and CDR2 (germline): SEHNR, FQNEAQ (reference sequence). The CDR3 protein is CASSPWLRDRVGNTIYF. CDR3 DNA sequence: TGTGCCAGCAGCCCGTGGCTCCGGGACAGGGTAGGAAACACCATATATTTT. The complete variable domain, with remaining parts taken from reference TRBV7-9 and TRBJ1-3, reads DTGVSQNPRHKITKRGQNVTFRCDPISEHNRLYWYRQTLGQGPEFLTYFQNEAQLEKSRLLSDRFSAERPKGSFSTLEIQRTEQGDSAMYLCASSPWLRDRVGNTIYFGEGSWLTVV.

The V call is TRBV7-8, the J call TRBJ2-7; D could derive from TRBD1 or TRBD2 (5 bases each). V was trimmed by 0 bases and J by 1 base, leaving 13 bases between them. This CDR3 is 16 amino acids long. Germline V gene lookup returns CDR1 SGHVS and CDR2 FQNEAQ. The CDR3 spells CASSLAVGRQSYEQYF. The CDR3 DNA reads as TGTGCCAGCAGCTTAGCTGTGGGACGGCAGTCCTACGAGCAGTACTTC.

The chain links TRBV18 to TRBJ2-7, with 9 bases aligning to TRBD2. The junction had 5 bases not matched to a gene; V was cut back by 5 bases and J by 0 bases. The CDR3 runs to 15 residues. Germline V CDR1 and CDR2: KGHSH, LQKENI. CDR3 bases: TGTGCCAGCTCATTAGCGGGAGCCACCTCCTACGAGCAGTACTTC. It specifies CASSLAGATSYEQYF.